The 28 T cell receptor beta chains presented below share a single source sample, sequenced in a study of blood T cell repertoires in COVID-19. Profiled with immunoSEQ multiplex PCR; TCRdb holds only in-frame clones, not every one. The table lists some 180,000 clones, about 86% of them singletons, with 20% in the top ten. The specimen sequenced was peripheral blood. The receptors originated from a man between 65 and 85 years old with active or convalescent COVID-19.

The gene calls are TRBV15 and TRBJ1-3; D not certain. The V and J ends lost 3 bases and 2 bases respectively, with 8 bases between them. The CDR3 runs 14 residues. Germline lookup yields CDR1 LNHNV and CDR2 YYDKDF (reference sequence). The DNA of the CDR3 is TGTGCCACCAGCAGGGGGAGCGCTGGAAACACCATATATTTT. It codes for CATSRGSAGNTIYF.

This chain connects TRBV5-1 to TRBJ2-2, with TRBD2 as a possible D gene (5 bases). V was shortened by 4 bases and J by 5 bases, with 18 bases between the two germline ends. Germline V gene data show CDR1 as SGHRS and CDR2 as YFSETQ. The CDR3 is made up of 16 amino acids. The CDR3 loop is CASSPDWVEGTGELFF. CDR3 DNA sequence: TGCGCCAGCAGCCCCGATTGGGTTGAGGGTACCGGGGAGCTGTTTTTT.

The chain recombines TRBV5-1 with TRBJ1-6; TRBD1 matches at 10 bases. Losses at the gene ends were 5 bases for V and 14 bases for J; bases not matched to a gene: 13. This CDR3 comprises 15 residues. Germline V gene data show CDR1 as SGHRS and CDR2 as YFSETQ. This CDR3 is CASSPGQGDSGALHF. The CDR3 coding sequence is TGCGCCAGCAGTCCTGGACAGGGGGACTCTGGGGCCCTCCACTTT.

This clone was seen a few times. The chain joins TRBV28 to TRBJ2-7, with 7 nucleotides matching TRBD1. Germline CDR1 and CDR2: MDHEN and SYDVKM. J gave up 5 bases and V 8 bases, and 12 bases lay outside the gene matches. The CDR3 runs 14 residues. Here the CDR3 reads CASQRRTGMDEQYF. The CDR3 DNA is TGTGCCAGCCAACGCCGGACAGGTATGGACGAGCAGTACTTC. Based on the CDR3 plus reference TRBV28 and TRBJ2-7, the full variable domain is DVKVTQSSRYLVKRTGEKVFLECVQDMDHENMFWYRQDPGLGLRLIYFSYDVKMKEKGDIPEGYSVSREKKERFSLILESASTNQTSMYLCASQRRTGMDEQYFGPGTRLTVT.

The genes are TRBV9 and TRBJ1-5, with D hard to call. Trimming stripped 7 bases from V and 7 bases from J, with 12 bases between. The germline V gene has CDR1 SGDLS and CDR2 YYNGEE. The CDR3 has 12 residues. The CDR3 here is CASGRVGQPQHF. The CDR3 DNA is TGTGCCAGCGGGCGCGTCGGACAGCCCCAGCATTTT. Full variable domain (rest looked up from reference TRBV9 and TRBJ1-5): DSGVTQTPKHLITATGQRVTLRCSPRSGDLSVYWYQQSLDQGLQFLIQYYNGEERAKGNILERFSAQQFPDLHSELNLSSLELGDSALYFCASGRVGQPQHFGDGTRLSIL.

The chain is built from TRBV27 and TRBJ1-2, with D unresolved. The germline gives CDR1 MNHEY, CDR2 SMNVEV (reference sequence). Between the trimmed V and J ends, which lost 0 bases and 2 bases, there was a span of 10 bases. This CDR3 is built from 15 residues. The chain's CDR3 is CASSLSQNYNYGYTF. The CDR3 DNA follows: TGTGCCAGCAGTTTATCTCAAAACTACAACTATGGCTACACCTTC.

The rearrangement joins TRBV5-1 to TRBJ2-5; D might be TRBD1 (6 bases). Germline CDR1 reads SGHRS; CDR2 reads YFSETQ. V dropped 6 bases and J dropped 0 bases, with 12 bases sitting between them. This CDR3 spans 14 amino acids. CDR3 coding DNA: TGCGCCAGCACGTTGGGGGCCCACCAAGAGACCCAGTACTTC. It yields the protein CASTLGAHQETQYF.

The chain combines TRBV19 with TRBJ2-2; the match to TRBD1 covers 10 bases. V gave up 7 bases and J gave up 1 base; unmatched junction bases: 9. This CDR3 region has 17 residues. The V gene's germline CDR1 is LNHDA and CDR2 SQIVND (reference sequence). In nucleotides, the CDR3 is TGTGCCAGTACCCACCCCCGGACAGGGGGGAACACCGGGGAGCTGTTTTTT. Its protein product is CASTHPRTGGNTGELFF. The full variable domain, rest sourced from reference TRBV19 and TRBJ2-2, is DGGITQSPKYLFRKEGQNVTLSCEQNLNHDAMYWYRQDPGQGLRLIYYSQIVNDFQKGDIAEGYSVSREKKESFPLTVTSAQKNPTAFYLCASTHPRTGGNTGELFFGEGSRLTVL.

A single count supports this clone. As DNA, the CDR3 is TGTGCCAGTAGTCCCACCGGTGGTACGACCTACGAGCAGTACTTC. It yields the protein CASSPTGGTTYEQYF. This chain connects TRBV19 to TRBJ2-7, with no clear D. The germline gives CDR1 LNHDA, CDR2 SQIVND (reference sequence). Trimming pared 5 bases from V and 2 bases from J, leaving 16 bases between. This CDR3 contains 15 residues.

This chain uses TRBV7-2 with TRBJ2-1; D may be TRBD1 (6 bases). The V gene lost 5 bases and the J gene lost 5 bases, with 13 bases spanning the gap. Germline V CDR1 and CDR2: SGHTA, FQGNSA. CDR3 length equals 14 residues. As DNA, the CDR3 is TGTGCCAGCAGCGGCCGGGACATCCACAATGAGCAGTTCTTC. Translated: CASSGRDIHNEQFF.

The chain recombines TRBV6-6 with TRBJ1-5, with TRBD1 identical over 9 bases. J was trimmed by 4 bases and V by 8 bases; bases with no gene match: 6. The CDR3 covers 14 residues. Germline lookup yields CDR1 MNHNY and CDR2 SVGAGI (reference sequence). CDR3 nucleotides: TGTGCCAGCTCGGGACAGGGAAAGAATCAGCCCCAGCATTTT. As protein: CASSGQGKNQPQHF.

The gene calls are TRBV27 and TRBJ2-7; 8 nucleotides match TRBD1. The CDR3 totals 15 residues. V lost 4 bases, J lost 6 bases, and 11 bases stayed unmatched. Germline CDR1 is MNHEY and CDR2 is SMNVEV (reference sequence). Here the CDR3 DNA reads TGTGCCAGCAGTTCGAAACTTGGACAGGGATTCGAGCAGTACTTC. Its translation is CASSSKLGQGFEQYF.

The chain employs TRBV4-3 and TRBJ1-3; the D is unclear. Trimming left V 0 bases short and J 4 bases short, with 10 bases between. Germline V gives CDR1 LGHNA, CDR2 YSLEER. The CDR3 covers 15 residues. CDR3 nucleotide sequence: TGCGCCAGCAGCCAAGAAGTAGAACGAGGAAACACCATATATTTT. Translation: CASSQEVERGNTIYF.

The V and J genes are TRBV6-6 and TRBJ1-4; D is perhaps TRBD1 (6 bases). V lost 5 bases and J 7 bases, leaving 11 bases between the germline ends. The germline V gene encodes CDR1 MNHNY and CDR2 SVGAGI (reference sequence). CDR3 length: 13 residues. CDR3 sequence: CASSPDRSEKLFF. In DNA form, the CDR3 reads TGTGCCAGCAGTCCAGACAGGTCTGAAAAACTGTTTTTT.

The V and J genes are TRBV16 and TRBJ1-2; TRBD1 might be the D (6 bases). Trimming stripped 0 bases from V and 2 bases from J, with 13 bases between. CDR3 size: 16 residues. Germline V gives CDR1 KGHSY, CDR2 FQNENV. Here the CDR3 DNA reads TGTGCCAGCAGCCAATCTTGGAGGGGGGGAAACTATGGCTACACCTTC. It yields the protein CASSQSWRGGNYGYTF.

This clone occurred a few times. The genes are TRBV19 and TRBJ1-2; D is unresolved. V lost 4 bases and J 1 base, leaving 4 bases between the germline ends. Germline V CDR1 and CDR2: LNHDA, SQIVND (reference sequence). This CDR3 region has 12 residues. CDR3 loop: CASSSINYGYTF. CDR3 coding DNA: TGTGCCAGTAGTAGTATTAACTATGGCTACACCTTC.

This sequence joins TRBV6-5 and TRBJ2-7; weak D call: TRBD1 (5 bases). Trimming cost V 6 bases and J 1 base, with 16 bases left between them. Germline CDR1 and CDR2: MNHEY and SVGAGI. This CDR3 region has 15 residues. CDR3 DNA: TGTGCCAGCAGAAGGGGTCAGGTAGAATCCTACGAGCAGTACTTC. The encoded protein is CASRRGQVESYEQYF.

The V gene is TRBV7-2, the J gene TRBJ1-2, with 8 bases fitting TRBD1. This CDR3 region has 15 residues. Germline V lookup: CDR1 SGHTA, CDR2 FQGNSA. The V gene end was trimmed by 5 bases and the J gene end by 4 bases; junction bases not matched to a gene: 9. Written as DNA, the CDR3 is TGTGCCAGCAGCACCTCGACAGGGGACGCCTATGGCTACACCTTC. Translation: CASSTSTGDAYGYTF.

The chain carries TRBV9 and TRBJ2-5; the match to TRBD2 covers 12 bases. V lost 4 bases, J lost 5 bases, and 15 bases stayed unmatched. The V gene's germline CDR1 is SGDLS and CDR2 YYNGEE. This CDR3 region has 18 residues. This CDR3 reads CASSSSYLSSGGAETQYF. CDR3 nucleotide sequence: TGTGCCAGCAGCTCCTCCTATTTGTCTAGCGGGGGGGCGGAGACCCAGTACTTC.

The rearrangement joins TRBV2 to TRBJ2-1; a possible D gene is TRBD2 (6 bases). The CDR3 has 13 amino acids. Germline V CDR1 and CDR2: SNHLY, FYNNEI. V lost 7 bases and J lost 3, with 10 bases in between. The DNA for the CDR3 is TGTGCCAGCATTCCGGGACTCTACAATGAGCAGTTCTTC. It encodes CASIPGLYNEQFF.

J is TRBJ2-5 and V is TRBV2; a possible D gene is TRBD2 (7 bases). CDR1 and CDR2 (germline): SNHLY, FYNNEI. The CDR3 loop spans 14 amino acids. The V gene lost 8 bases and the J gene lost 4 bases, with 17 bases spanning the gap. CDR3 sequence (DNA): TGTGCCAGCGGGCGCGGGGGCGCTGGAGAGACCCAGTACTTC. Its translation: CASGRGGAGETQYF.

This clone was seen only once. The CDR3 region is CASNRAGGTGELFF. Here the CDR3 DNA reads TGTGCCAGCAATCGAGCGGGGGGCACCGGGGAGCTGTTTTTT. This chain connects TRBV28 to TRBJ2-2; 9 positions agree with TRBD2. Germline values: CDR1 MDHEN, CDR2 SYDVKM. This CDR3 is built from 14 residues. J was trimmed by 4 bases and V by 7 bases; bases with no gene match: 4.

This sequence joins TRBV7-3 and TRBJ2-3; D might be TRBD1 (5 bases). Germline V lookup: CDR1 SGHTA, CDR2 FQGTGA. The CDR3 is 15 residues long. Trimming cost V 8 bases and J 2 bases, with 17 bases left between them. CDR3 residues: CASARGSGPTDTQYF. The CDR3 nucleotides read TGTGCCAGCGCTAGGGGTAGTGGCCCCACAGATACGCAGTATTTT.

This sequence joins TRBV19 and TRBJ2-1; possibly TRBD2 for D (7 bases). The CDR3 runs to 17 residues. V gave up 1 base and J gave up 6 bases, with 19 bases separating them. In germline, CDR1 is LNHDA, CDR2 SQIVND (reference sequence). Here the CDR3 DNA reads TGTGCCAGTAGTATAGGGGGGGGCGATATGGGTCGCAATGAGCAGTTCTTC. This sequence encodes CASSIGGGDMGRNEQFF.

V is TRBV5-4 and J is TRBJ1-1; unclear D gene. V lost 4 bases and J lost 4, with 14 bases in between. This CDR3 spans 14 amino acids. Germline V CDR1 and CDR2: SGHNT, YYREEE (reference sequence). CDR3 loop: CASSRGAGGTEAFF. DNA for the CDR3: TGTGCCAGCAGCCGAGGAGCGGGCGGCACTGAAGCTTTCTTT. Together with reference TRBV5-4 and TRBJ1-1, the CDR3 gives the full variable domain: ETGVTQSPTHLIKTRGQQVTLRCSSQSGHNTVSWYQQALGQGPQFIFQYYREEENGRGNFPPRFSGLQFPNYSSELNVNALELDDSALYLCASSRGAGGTEAFFGQGTRLTVV.

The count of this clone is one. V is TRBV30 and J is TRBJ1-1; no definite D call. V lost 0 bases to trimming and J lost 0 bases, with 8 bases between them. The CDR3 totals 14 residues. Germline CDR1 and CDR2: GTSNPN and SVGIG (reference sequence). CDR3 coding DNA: TGTGCCTGGAGTGTTAGAGAGATGAACACTGAAGCTTTCTTT. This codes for CAWSVREMNTEAFF.

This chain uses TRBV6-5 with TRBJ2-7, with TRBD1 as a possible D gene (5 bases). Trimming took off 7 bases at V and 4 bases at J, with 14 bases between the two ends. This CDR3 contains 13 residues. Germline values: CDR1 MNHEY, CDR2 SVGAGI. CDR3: CASNLGALYEQYF. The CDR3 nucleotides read TGTGCCAGCAACCTAGGGGCGCTGTACGAGCAGTACTTC.

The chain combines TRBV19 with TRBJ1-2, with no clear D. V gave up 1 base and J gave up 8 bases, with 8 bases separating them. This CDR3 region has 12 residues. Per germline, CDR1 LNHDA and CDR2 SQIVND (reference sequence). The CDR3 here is CASSIGAGGYTF. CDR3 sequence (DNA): TGTGCCAGTAGTATAGGGGCAGGAGGCTACACCTTC.